The 27 T cell receptor beta chains presented below share a single source sample, sequenced in a study of T cells in Graves' hyperthyroidism and ophthalmopathy. Amplification of TCR beta CDR3 regions was performed using RNA transcripts as template. First-round RT-PCR with HTBI primers amplified the TCR CDR3 region. In TCRdb, the multiplex PCR reads were re-called with MiXCR into one record per CDR3 protein. This table holds about 49,000 distinct CDR3 sequences, less than 65% found once. Sequencing was done on a sample of peripheral blood or thyroid tissue (not recorded which). Source of these receptors: a man between 18 and 29 years old with Graves' hyperthyroidism.

J is TRBJ2-2 and V is TRBV20-1; D call uncertain. From germline, CDR1 is DFQATT and CDR2 SNEGSKA (reference sequence). The CDR3 length is 13 residues. The V end lost 8 bases, the J end lost 5 bases, and 15 bases lay between the germline ends. CDR3 residues: CSYRAPLTGELFF. The CDR3 DNA reads as TGCAGTTATAGGGCACCGCTAACCGGGGAGCTGTTTTTT.

The V gene is TRBV12-3 or TRBV12-4, the J gene TRBJ1-1; 7 positions agree with TRBD1. The CDR3 extends over 14 amino acids. Losses at the gene ends were 6 bases for V and 1 base for J; bases not matched to a gene: 5. The CDR3: CASRPNRGNTEAFF. The CDR3 DNA sequence: TGTGCCAGCAGACCTAACAGGGGGAACACTGAAGCTTTCTTT.

V usage is TRBV7-2 and J usage is TRBJ2-5; D remains unclear. The germline V gene has CDR1 SGHTA and CDR2 FQGNSA. CDR3 length equals 15 residues. The V gene lost 2 bases and the J gene lost 1 base, with 11 bases spanning the gap. The CDR3, as DNA: TGTGCCAGCAGCTTAATGGCCGGCTTCCAAGAGACCCAGTACTTC. It specifies CASSLMAGFQETQYF.

This clonotype was found many times. The chain couples TRBV12-5 to TRBJ2-3, with a weak D call TRBD1 (5 bases). Trimming removed 1 base from V and 0 bases from J, with 8 bases in between. From germline, CDR1 is LGHNT and CDR2 FRNRAP. CDR3 size: 15 residues. CDR3 nucleotides: TGTGCTAGTGGTTTGGGGGGCTCAAGCACAGATACGCAGTATTTT. Protein sequence: CASGLGGSSTDTQYF.

V usage is TRBV19 and J usage is TRBJ1-4; the D gene is possibly TRBD1 (5 bases). This CDR3 is built from 15 residues. Trimming took 1 base from V and 7 from J, leaving 13 bases between them. CDR1 is LNHDA and CDR2 is SQIVND in the germline V gene (reference sequence). The CDR3 DNA reads as TGTGCCAGTAGTATAGTACGGGGGATCGGTGAAAAACTGTTTTTT. Encoded protein: CASSIVRGIGEKLFF. The full variable domain, completed using reference TRBV19 and TRBJ1-4, is DGGITQSPKYLFRKEGQNVTLSCEQNLNHDAMYWYRQDPGQGLRLIYYSQIVNDFQKGDIAEGYSVSREKKESFPLTVTSAQKNPTAFYLCASSIVRGIGEKLFFGSGTQLSVL.

This clonotype was detected ten times or more. This sequence joins TRBV7-8 and TRBJ2-7; D is perhaps TRBD1 or TRBD2 (5 bases each). Deletions cut 5 bases from V and 2 bases from J, with 13 bases between. The CDR3 is 14 amino acids. Germline CDR1 is SGHVS and CDR2 is FQNEAQ. CDR3 in DNA: TGTGCCAGCAGCCATGGGACCCAACCCTACGAGCAGTACTTC. Amino acid sequence: CASSHGTQPYEQYF.

The sample holds a few counts of this clonotype. The CDR3 sequence: CAIGGWETQYF. CDR3 DNA sequence: TGTGCCATCGGCGGGTGGGAGACCCAGTACTTC. The chain links TRBV10-3 to TRBJ2-5; perhaps TRBD2 as D (5 bases). Trimming took 8 bases from V and 5 from J, leaving 9 bases between them. Germline V gives CDR1 ENHRY, CDR2 SYGVKD. CDR3 size: 11 residues.

The rearrangement uses TRBV7-4 and TRBJ2-5, with 8 bases that match TRBD1. Germline loops: CDR1 SGHVT, CDR2 SQSDAQ. After removal of 5 bases from V and 2 bases from J, the junction contained 10 bases not matched to a gene. The CDR3 consists of 16 residues. The chain's CDR3 is CASSLPLDRDQETQYF. CDR3 in DNA: TGTGCCAGCAGCCTACCTCTGGACAGGGATCAAGAGACCCAGTACTTC.

There are many counts of this clonotype. DNA of the CDR3: TGTGCCAGCGGTCCCCGGACAGATTATAATTCACCCCTCCACTTT. Translating it yields CASGPRTDYNSPLHF. The V gene is TRBV6-1, the J gene TRBJ1-6; D may be TRBD1 (6 bases). V lost 8 bases to trimming and J lost 4 bases, with 15 bases between them. The CDR3 length is 15 residues. Germline CDR1 and CDR2: MNHNS and SASEGT.

This clonotype was seen many times. V is TRBV28 and J is TRBJ1-5; D might be TRBD1 (6 bases). This CDR3 contains 17 residues. Trimming pared 5 bases from V and 5 bases from J, leaving 22 bases between. Germline assignment: CDR1 MDHEN and CDR2 SYDVKM. The CDR3 DNA reads as TGTGCCAGCAGTCCCCCTTGGTGGCCAGGGGAGGATCAGCCCCAGCATTTT. Translation gives CASSPPWWPGEDQPQHF.

In this sample, this clonotype turned up many times. CDR3 sequence reads: CASSLILPDTQYF. The DNA of the CDR3 is TGTGCCAGCAGTTTAATCCTTCCCGATACGCAGTATTTT. The chain links TRBV12-3 or TRBV12-4 to TRBJ2-3; D remains ambiguous. V was shortened by 2 bases and J by 6 bases, with 9 bases between the two germline ends. The CDR3 is 13 residues long.

J is TRBJ2-7 and V is TRBV7-2; D call uncertain. V lost 5 bases and J 6 bases, leaving 14 bases between the germline ends. CDR1 and CDR2 from the germline V gene are SGHTA and FQGNSA. This CDR3 spans 13 amino acids. In DNA form, the CDR3 reads TGTGCCAGCAGCGTGAGTAGCTTTGCCGAGCAGTACTTC. This codes for CASSVSSFAEQYF.

The chain has TRBV12-3 or TRBV12-4 and TRBJ2-5; D is undetermined. CDR3 length equals 13 residues. Between the trimmed V and J ends, which lost 6 bases and 5 bases, there was a span of 13 bases. Here the CDR3 DNA reads TGTGCCAGCAGACCCTCGGGTGAGGAGACCCAGTACTTC. This gives the protein CASRPSGEETQYF.

This clonotype was counted many times. The chain couples TRBV20-1 to TRBJ1-3; no definite D call. V was clipped by 6 bases and J by 0 bases, with 12 bases between them. The CDR3 is 14 residues long. Germline loops: CDR1 DFQATT, CDR2 SNEGSKA (reference sequence). The CDR3, as DNA: TGCAGTGCCCCACGACCCAGCTCTGGAAACACCATATATTTT. Residues: CSAPRPSSGNTIYF.

The chain recombines TRBV7-2 with TRBJ2-5, with 8 bases lining up with TRBD2. This CDR3 is 15 amino acids long. V was clipped by 3 bases and J by 5 bases; unmatched bases: 8. Per the germline V gene, CDR1 is SGHTA and CDR2 is FQGNSA. The DNA of the CDR3 is TGTGCCAGCAGCTTTTCTGGTAGCGGGGCGGAGACCCAGTACTTC. Protein sequence: CASSFSGSGAETQYF.

This clonotype has at least ten counts. The chain joins TRBV7-9 to TRBJ2-7, with D perhaps matching TRBD2 (5 bases). Per germline, CDR1 SEHNR and CDR2 FQNEAQ (reference sequence). This CDR3 is built from 12 residues. V lost 5 bases, J lost 4 bases, and 9 bases lay in between. The CDR3 spells CASSLGVYEQYF. CDR3 bases: TGTGCCAGCAGCCTCGGGGTTTACGAGCAGTACTTC. The complete variable domain, with remaining parts taken from reference TRBV7-9 and TRBJ2-7, reads DTGVSQNPRHKITKRGQNVTFRCDPISEHNRLYWYRQTLGQGPEFLTYFQNEAQLEKSRLLSDRFSAERPKGSFSTLEIQRTEQGDSAMYLCASSLGVYEQYFGPGTRLTVT.

The chain employs TRBV10-2 and TRBJ1-1; a possible D gene is TRBD1 (5 bases). This CDR3 is built from 15 residues. Deletions cut 4 bases from V and 10 bases from J, with 22 bases between. The germline gives CDR1 WSHSY, CDR2 SAAADI. The DNA of the CDR3 is TGCGCCAGCAGTGCTAGAGACGCGAGGGGTGGGAGAGCTTTCTTT. Translating gives CASSARDARGGRAFF.

V usage is TRBV10-3 and J usage is TRBJ1-5; D is possibly TRBD1 (5 bases). The germline V gene encodes CDR1 ENHRY and CDR2 SYGVKD. V was pared by 5 bases and J by 0 bases, with 8 bases between. The CDR3 contains 14 residues. The CDR3 region has the DNA TGTGCCATCAGTCTTGGGACTAGCAATCAGCCCCAGCATTTT. Amino acids: CAISLGTSNQPQHF.

The chain links TRBV19 to TRBJ2-7; TRBD2 matches at 9 bases. This CDR3 comprises 15 residues. Trimming at V came to 3 bases and at J to 6 bases, leaving 9 bases not matched to a gene. Germline V gene lookup returns CDR1 LNHDA and CDR2 SQIVND (reference sequence). CDR3 residues: CASSMFGGRVCEQYF. CDR3 coding DNA: TGTGCCAGTAGTATGTTCGGCGGGAGGGTCTGCGAGCAGTACTTC.

The V gene is TRBV10-1, the J gene TRBJ1-3; D gene ambiguous. This CDR3 region has 12 residues. Trimming left V 6 bases short and J 3 bases short, with 6 bases between. The germline gives CDR1 WNHNN, CDR2 SYGVQD (reference sequence). For the CDR3, the DNA is TGCGCCAGCAGGGGAAGTGGAAACACCATATATTTT. Encoded protein: CASRGSGNTIYF.

The DNA for the CDR3 is TGTGCCATCAGTGAGTACGCAGCAAACTCCTACGAGCAGTACTTC. Translated: CAISEYAANSYEQYF. This chain uses TRBV10-3 with TRBJ2-7; no reliable D call. Germline V lookup: CDR1 ENHRY, CDR2 SYGVKD. The CDR3 extends over 15 amino acids. V shed 1 base and J shed 0 bases, with 10 bases lying between them.

This clonotype has ten or more counts. This may be a read error: a much more frequent sequence differs by one nucleotide. V usage is TRBV20-1 and J usage is TRBJ1-2; 7 bases agree with TRBD1. This CDR3 contains 15 residues. The germline CDR1 and CDR2 sequences are DFQATT and SNEGSKA (reference sequence). CDR3 protein: CSSRETGRVDYGYTF. As DNA, the CDR3 is TGCAGTTCTAGAGAGACAGGGAGGGTTGACTATGGCTACACCTTC.

In its sample, this clonotype was seen a few times. This sequence joins TRBV10-3 and TRBJ1-4; 7 bases agree with TRBD1. This CDR3 has 14 residues. J lost 8 bases, V lost 4 bases, and 7 bases had no gene match. The germline V gene encodes CDR1 ENHRY and CDR2 SYGVKD. The CDR3: CAISASGTAEKLFF. CDR3 nucleotide sequence: TGTGCCATCAGTGCCTCCGGGACAGCCGAAAAACTGTTTTTT.

This clonotype was found many times. V and J are TRBV5-1 and TRBJ1-6; D call uncertain. CDR1 is SGHRS and CDR2 is YFSETQ in the germline V gene. Trimming took off 4 bases at V and 8 bases at J, with 16 bases between the two ends. The CDR3 is 15 residues long. The CDR3 loop is CASSTDIPGDSPLHF. In DNA form, the CDR3 reads TGCGCCAGCAGCACAGACATACCCGGAGATTCACCCCTCCACTTT.

This clonotype has at least ten counts. The V and J genes are TRBV12-3 or TRBV12-4 and TRBJ2-7, with D uncertain. The CDR3 contains 13 residues. The V gene lost 3 bases and the J gene lost 2 bases, with 8 bases spanning the gap. CDR3 sequence (DNA): TGTGCCAGCAGTTTCTGGAAGACCTACGAGCAGTACTTC. Translation gives CASSFWKTYEQYF.

This clonotype was observed many times. V is TRBV7-2 and J is TRBJ1-4; 7 bases fit TRBD1. The CDR3 has 16 amino acids. The germline V gene has CDR1 SGHTA and CDR2 FQGNSA. Trimming removed 2 bases from V and 4 bases from J; junction bases left unmatched: 7. The CDR3 loop is CASSLLYRGHNEKLFF. The CDR3 DNA sequence: TGTGCCAGCAGCTTACTATACAGGGGACATAATGAAAAACTGTTTTTT.

The chain employs TRBV5-6 and TRBJ1-2; TRBD1 agrees at 7 bases. The CDR3 consists of 14 residues. CDR1 SGHDT and CDR2 YYEEEE come from the germline V gene. V was clipped by 5 bases and J by 2 bases; unmatched bases: 6. CDR3 coding DNA: TGTGCCAGCAGACCGGGACAGTCGAACTATGGCTACACCTTC. Translation: CASRPGQSNYGYTF.